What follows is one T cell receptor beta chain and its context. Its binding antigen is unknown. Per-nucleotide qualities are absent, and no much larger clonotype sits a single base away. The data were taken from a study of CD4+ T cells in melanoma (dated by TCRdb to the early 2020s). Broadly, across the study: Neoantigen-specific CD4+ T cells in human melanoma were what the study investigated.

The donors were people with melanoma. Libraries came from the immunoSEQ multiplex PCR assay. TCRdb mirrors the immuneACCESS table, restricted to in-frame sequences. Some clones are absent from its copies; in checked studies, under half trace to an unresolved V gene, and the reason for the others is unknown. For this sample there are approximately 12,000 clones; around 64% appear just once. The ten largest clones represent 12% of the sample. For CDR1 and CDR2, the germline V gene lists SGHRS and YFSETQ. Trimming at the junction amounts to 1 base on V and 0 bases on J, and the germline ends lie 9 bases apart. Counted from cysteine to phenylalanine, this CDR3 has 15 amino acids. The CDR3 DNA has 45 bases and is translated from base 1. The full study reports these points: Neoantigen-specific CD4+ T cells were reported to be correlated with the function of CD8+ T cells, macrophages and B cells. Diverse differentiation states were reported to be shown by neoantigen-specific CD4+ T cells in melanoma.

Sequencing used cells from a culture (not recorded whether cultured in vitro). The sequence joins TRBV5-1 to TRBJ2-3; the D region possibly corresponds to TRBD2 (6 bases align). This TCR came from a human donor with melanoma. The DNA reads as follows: TGCGCCAGCAGCTTGTTCGGGGGAAGCACAGATACGCAGTATTTT. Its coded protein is CASSLFGGSTDTQYF.